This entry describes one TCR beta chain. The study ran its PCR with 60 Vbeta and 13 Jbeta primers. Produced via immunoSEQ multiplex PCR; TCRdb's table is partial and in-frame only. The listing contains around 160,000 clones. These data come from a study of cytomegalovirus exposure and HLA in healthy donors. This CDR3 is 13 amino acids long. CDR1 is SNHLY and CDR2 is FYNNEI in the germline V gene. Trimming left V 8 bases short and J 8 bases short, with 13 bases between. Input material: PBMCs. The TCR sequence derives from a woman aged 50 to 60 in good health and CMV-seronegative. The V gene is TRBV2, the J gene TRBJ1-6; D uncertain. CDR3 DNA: TGTGCCAGCGTTTATGGAGTAGATTCACCCCTCCACTTT. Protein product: CASVYGVDSPLHF.